This T cell receptor (beta chain) stems from a study of post-analysis software for immune sequencing data. Across the whole study: Included courses were relapsing-remitting and secondary progressive multiple sclerosis; progressive-relapsing multiple sclerosis was also included. General study results and limits: Comparison of patients with controls showed a handful of TRBV segments more frequent in patients, TRBV5-6, TRBV5-1 and TRBV20-1 among them. By F measure, samples from a shared preparation batch strongly co-clustered. Multiple sclerosis was associated with a significant reduction in normalized Chao1 diversity relative to controls.

This clonotype was counted many times. The antigen is undetermined. Trimming cost V 1 base and J 4 bases, with 5 bases left between them. Germline CDR1 reads SGHDN; CDR2 reads FVKESK. The CDR3 is 12 amino acids. Unique molecular identifiers featured in each of the TCR beta cDNA libraries. TCRdb passed the PCR reads through MiXCR, listing each CDR3 protein once. The sample has roughly 870,000 distinct CDR3 sequences; roughly 50% are singletons. Sequencing input: blood. The clonotype originates from a girl aged 5-17 years with multiple sclerosis. V gene TRBV14 combines with J gene TRBJ2-7; D not resolved. DNA of the CDR3: TGTGCCAGCAGCCAAGGGTTTTACGAGCAGTACTTC. Residues: CASSQGFYEQYF.